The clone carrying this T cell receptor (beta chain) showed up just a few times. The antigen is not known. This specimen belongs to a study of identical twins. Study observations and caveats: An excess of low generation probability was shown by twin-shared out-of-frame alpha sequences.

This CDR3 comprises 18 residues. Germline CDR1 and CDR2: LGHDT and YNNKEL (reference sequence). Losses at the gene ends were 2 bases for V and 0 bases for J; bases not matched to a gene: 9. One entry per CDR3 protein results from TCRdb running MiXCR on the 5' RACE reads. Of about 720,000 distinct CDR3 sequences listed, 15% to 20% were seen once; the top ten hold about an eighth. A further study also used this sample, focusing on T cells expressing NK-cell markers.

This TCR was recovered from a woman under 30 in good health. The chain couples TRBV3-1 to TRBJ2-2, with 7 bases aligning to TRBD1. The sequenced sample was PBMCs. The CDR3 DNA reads TGTGCCAGCAGCCAATCGTTAGGACAGGCCGCGAACACCGGGGAGCTGTTTTTT. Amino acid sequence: CASSQSLGQAANTGELFF.